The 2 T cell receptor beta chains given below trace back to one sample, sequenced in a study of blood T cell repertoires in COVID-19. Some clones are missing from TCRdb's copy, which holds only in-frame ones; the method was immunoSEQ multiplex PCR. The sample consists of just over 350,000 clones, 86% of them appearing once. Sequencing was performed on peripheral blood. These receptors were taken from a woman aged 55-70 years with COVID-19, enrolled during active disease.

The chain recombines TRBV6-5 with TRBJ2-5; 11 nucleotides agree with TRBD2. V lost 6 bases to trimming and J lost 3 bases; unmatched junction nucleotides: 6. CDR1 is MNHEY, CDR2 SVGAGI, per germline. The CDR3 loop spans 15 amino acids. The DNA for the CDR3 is TGTGCCAGCAGCCGATTACTAGCGGGGGAAGAGACCCAGTACTTC. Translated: CASSRLLAGEETQYF.

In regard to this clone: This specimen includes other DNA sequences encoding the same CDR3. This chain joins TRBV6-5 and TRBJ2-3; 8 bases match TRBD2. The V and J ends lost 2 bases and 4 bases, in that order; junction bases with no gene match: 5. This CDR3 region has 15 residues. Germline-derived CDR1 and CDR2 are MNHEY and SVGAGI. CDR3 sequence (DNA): TGTGCCAGCAGTTACGCGGGGGGACTTGCAGATACGCAGTATTTT. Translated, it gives CASSYAGGLADTQYF.